This T cell receptor beta chain was captured in a study of blood T cells in healthy people across ages. Study findings and constraints: Older age went with lower TCR beta diversity per million T cells, in a roughly linear way.

This clonotype was detected a few times. What it binds is unknown. The second PCR ran roughly 7 to 12 cycles with a sample-barcoded 5' primer and J-beta primers. Each cDNA molecule was tagged by a template-switch adaptor with 12 random nucleotides. CDR3-containing paired-end reads numbering at least 2.5 million came from each sample. TCRdb processed the 5' RACE reads anew with MiXCR; each CDR3 protein has one entry. Found here are approximately 850,000 distinct CDR3 sequences, roughly 64% of them singletons; the top ten hold about 20%. Looked up from germline, CDR1 is ENHRY and CDR2 is SYGVKD. With V trimmed by 6 bases and J by 3 bases, 5 bases remained unmatched. The CDR3 runs to 13 residues. Extractions gave at least 5.5 micrograms of total RNA per sample.

Material for sequencing was blood. The genes are TRBV10-3 and TRBJ2-7; 7 positions agree with TRBD1. This clonotype was obtained from a man in his thirties or forties in good health. The CDR3 DNA sequence: TGTGCCATCAGAACCGGGACAGACTACGAGCAGTACTTC. This codes for CAIRTGTDYEQYF.